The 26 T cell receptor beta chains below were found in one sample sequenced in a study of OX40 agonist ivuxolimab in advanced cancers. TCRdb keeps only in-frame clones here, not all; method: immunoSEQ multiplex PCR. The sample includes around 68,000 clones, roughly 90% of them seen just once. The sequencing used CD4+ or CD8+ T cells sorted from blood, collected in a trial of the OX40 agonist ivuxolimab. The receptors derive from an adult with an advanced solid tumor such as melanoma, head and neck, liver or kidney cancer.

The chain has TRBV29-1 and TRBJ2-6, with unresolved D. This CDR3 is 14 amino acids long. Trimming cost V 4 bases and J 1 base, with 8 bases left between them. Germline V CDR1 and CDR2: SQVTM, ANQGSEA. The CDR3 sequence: CSVGYGSGANVLTF. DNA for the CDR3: TGCAGCGTTGGATACGGTTCTGGGGCCAACGTCCTGACTTTC. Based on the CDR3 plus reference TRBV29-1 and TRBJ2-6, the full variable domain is SAVISQKPSRDICQRGTSLTIQCQVDSQVTMMFWYRQQPGQSLTLIATANQGSEATYESGFVIDKFPISRPNLTFSTLTVSNMSPEDSSIYLCSVGYGSGANVLTFGAGSRLTVL.

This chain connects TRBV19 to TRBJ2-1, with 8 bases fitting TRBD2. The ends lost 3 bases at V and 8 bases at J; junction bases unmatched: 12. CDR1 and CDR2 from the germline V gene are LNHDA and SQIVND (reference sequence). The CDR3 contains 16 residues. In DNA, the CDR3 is TGTGCCAGTAGTATCCCGGGAGGGCCGGTTTTGGATGAGCAGTTCTTC. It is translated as CASSIPGGPVLDEQFF. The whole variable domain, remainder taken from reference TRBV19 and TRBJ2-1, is DGGITQSPKYLFRKEGQNVTLSCEQNLNHDAMYWYRQDPGQGLRLIYYSQIVNDFQKGDIAEGYSVSREKKESFPLTVTSAQKNPTAFYLCASSIPGGPVLDEQFFGPGTRLTVL.

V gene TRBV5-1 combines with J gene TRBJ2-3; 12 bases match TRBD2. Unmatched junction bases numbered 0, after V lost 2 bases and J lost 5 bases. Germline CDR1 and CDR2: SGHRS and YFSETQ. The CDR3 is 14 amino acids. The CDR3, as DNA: TGCGCCAGCAGCTTACTAGCGGGGGGAGATACGCAGTATTTT. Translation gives CASSLLAGGDTQYF.

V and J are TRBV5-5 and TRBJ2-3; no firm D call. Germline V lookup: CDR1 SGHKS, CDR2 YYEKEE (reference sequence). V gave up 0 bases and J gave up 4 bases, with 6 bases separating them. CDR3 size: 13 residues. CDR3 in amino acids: CASSLAVADTQYF. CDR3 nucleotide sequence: TGTGCCAGCAGCTTGGCCGTGGCAGATACGCAGTATTTT.

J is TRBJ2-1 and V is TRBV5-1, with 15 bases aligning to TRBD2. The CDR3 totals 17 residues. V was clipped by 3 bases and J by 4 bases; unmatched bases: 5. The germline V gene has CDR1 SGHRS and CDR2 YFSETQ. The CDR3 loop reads CASSYGLAGGPYNEQFF. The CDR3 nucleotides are TGCGCCAGCAGCTACGGACTAGCGGGGGGGCCTTACAATGAGCAGTTCTTC.

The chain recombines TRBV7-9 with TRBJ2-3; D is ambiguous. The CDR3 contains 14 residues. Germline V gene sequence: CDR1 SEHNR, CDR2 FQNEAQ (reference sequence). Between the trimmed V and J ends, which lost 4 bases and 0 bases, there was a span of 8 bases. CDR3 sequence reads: CASSSADSTDTQYF. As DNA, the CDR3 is TGTGCCAGCAGCTCGGCAGACAGCACAGATACGCAGTATTTT.

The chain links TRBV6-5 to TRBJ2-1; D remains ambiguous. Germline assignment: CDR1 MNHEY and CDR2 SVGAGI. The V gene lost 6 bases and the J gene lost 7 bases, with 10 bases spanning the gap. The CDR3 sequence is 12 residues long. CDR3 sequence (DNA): TGTGCCAGCAGCCGAGGAACAAATGAGCAGTTCTTC. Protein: CASSRGTNEQFF.

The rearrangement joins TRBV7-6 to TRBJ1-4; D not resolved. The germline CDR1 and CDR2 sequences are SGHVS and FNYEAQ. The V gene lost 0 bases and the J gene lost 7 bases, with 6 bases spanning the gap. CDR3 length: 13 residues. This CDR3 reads CASSLAYGEKLFF. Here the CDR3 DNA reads TGTGCCAGCAGCTTAGCATACGGTGAAAAACTGTTTTTT.

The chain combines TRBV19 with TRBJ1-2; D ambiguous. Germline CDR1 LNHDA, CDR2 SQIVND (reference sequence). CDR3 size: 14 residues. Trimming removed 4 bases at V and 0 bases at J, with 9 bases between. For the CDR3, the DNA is TGTGCCAGTAGTACTTTCACAGCTAACTATGGCTACACCTTC. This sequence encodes CASSTFTANYGYTF.

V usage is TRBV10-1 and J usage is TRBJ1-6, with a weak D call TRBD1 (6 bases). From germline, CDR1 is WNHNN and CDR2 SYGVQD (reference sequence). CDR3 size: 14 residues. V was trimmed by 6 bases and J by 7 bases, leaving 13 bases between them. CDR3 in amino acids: CASSRQERNSPLHF. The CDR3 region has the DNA TGCGCCAGCAGCCGACAGGAGCGAAATTCACCCCTCCACTTT.

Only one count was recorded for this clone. CDR3 sequence: CASSVGGRRDSPLHF. The DNA of the CDR3 is TGTGCCAGCAGCGTAGGAGGTCGGCGGGATTCACCCCTCCACTTT. The genes are TRBV9 and TRBJ1-6, with unresolved D. The germline CDR1 and CDR2 sequences are SGDLS and YYNGEE. The CDR3 loop spans 15 amino acids. V was trimmed by 0 bases and J by 8 bases, leaving 12 bases between them.

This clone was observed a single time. CDR3 loop: CASSEVDRNTGELFF. Here the CDR3 DNA reads TGTGCCAGCAGTGAAGTAGATAGAAACACCGGGGAGCTGTTTTTT. The chain links TRBV2 to TRBJ2-2; D not certain. This CDR3 region has 15 residues. The germline V gene encodes CDR1 SNHLY and CDR2 FYNNEI. V was clipped by 1 base and J by 2 bases, with 8 bases between them.

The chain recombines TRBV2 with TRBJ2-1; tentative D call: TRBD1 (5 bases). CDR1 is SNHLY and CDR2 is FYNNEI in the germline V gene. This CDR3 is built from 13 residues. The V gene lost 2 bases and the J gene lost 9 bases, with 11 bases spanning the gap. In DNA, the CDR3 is TGTGCCAGCAGTGAACAGGGAATGGGTGAGCAGTTCTTC. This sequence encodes CASSEQGMGEQFF.

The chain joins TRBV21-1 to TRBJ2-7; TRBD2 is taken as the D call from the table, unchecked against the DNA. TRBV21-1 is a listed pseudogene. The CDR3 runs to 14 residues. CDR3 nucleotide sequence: TGTGCCAGCAGCATTTCGGGACTAGCGGGAGAACACTACTTC. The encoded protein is CASSISGLAGEHYF.

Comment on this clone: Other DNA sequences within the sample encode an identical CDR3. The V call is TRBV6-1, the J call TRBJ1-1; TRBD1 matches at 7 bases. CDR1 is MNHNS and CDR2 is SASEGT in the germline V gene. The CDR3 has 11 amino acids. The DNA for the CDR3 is TGTGCGACAGGGCCGAACACTGAAGCTTTCTTT. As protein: CATGPNTEAFF.

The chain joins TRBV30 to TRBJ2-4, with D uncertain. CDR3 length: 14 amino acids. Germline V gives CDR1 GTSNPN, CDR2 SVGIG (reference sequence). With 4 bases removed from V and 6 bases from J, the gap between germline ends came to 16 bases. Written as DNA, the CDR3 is TGTGCCTGGACTTCATCCCCCGGACGAAACATTCAGTACTTC. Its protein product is CAWTSSPGRNIQYF.

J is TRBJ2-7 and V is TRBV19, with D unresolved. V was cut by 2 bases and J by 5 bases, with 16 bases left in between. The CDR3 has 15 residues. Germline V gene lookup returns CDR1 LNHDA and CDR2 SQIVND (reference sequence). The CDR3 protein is CASSIRQVSWNEQYF. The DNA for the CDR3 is TGTGCCAGTAGTATACGGCAGGTTAGTTGGAACGAGCAGTACTTC. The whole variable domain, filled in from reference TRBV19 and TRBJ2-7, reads DGGITQSPKYLFRKEGQNVTLSCEQNLNHDAMYWYRQDPGQGLRLIYYSQIVNDFQKGDIAEGYSVSREKKESFPLTVTSAQKNPTAFYLCASSIRQVSWNEQYFGPGTRLTVT.

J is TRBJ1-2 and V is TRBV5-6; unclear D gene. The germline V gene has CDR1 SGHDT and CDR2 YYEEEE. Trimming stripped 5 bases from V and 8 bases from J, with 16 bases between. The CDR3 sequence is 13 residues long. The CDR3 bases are TGTGCCAGCAGTCATACCCATTCTATGGGCTACACCTTC. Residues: CASSHTHSMGYTF.

The CDR3 DNA reads TGTGCCAGCAGTTTGGTCGGGGATTGGGAGACCCAGTACTTC. This gives the protein CASSLVGDWETQYF. J is TRBJ2-5 and V is TRBV27, with D tentatively TRBD2 (5 bases). Trimming stripped 3 bases from V and 5 bases from J, with 13 bases between. Germline V gives CDR1 MNHEY, CDR2 SMNVEV (reference sequence). There are 14 residues in the CDR3.

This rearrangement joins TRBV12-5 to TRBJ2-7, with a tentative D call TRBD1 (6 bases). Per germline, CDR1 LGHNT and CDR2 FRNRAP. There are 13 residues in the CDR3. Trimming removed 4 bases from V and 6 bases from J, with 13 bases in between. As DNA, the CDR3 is TGTGCTAGTGGTTGGCCCAGGGGCGGCGAGCAGTACTTC. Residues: CASGWPRGGEQYF.

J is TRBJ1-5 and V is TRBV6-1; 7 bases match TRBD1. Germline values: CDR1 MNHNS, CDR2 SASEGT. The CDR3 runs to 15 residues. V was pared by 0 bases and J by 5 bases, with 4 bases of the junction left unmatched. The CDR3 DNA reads TGTGCCAGCAGTGAAGCAGGGGGCAAAGATCAGCCCCAGCATTTT. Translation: CASSEAGGKDQPQHF.

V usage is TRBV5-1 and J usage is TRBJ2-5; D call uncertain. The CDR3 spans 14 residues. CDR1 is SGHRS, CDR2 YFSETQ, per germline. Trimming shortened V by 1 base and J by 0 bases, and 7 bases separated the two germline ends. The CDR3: CASSLIGYQETQYF. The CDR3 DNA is TGCGCCAGCAGCTTGATTGGTTACCAAGAGACCCAGTACTTC.

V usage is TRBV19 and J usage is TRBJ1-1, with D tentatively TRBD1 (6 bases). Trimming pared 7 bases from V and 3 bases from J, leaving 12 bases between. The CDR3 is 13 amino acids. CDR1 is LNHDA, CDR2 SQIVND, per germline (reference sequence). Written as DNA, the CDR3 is TGTGCCAGTAAAGTTAACAGGGACACTGAAGCTTTCTTT. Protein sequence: CASKVNRDTEAFF.

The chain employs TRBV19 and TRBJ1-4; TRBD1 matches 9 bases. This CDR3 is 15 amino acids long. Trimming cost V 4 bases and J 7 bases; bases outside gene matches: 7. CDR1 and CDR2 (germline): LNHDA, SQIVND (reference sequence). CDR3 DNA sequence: TGTGCCAGTAGTACAACGGGACAGGGTGGTGAAAAACTGTTTTTT. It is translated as CASSTTGQGGEKLFF.

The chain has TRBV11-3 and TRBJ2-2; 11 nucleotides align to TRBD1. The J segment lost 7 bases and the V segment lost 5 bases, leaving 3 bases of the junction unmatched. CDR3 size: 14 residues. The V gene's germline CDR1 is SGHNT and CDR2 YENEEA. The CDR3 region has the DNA TGTGCCAGCAGCCGGACAGGGGGCGTCGGGGAGCTGTTTTTT. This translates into CASSRTGGVGELFF. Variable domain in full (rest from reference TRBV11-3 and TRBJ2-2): EAGVVQSPRYKIIEKKQPVAFWCNPISGHNTLYWYLQNLGQGPELLIRYENEEAVDDSQLPKDRFSAERLKGVDSTLKIQPAELGDSAVYLCASSRTGGVGELFFGEGSRLTVL.

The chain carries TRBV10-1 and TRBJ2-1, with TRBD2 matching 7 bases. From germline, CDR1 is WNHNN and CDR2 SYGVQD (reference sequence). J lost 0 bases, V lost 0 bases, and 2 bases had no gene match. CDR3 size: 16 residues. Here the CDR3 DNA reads TGCGCCAGCAGTGAGTCGGGGGGGTCCTCCTACAATGAGCAGTTCTTC. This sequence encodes CASSESGGSSYNEQFF.